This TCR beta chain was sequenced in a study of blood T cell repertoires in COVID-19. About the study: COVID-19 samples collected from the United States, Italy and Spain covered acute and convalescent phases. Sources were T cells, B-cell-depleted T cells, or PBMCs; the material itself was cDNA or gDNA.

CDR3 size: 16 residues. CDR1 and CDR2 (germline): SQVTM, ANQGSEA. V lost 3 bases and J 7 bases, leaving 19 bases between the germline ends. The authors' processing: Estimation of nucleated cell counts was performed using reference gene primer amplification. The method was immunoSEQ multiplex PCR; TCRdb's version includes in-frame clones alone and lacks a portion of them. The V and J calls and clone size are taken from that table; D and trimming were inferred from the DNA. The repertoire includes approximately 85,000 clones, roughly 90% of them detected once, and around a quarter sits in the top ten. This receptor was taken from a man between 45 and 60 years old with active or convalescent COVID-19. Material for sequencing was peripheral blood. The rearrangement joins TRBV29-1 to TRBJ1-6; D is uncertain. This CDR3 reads CSVEAEHTPGNSPLHF. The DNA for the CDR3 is TGCAGCGTTGAGGCGGAACACACTCCGGGGAATTCACCCCTCCACTTT.